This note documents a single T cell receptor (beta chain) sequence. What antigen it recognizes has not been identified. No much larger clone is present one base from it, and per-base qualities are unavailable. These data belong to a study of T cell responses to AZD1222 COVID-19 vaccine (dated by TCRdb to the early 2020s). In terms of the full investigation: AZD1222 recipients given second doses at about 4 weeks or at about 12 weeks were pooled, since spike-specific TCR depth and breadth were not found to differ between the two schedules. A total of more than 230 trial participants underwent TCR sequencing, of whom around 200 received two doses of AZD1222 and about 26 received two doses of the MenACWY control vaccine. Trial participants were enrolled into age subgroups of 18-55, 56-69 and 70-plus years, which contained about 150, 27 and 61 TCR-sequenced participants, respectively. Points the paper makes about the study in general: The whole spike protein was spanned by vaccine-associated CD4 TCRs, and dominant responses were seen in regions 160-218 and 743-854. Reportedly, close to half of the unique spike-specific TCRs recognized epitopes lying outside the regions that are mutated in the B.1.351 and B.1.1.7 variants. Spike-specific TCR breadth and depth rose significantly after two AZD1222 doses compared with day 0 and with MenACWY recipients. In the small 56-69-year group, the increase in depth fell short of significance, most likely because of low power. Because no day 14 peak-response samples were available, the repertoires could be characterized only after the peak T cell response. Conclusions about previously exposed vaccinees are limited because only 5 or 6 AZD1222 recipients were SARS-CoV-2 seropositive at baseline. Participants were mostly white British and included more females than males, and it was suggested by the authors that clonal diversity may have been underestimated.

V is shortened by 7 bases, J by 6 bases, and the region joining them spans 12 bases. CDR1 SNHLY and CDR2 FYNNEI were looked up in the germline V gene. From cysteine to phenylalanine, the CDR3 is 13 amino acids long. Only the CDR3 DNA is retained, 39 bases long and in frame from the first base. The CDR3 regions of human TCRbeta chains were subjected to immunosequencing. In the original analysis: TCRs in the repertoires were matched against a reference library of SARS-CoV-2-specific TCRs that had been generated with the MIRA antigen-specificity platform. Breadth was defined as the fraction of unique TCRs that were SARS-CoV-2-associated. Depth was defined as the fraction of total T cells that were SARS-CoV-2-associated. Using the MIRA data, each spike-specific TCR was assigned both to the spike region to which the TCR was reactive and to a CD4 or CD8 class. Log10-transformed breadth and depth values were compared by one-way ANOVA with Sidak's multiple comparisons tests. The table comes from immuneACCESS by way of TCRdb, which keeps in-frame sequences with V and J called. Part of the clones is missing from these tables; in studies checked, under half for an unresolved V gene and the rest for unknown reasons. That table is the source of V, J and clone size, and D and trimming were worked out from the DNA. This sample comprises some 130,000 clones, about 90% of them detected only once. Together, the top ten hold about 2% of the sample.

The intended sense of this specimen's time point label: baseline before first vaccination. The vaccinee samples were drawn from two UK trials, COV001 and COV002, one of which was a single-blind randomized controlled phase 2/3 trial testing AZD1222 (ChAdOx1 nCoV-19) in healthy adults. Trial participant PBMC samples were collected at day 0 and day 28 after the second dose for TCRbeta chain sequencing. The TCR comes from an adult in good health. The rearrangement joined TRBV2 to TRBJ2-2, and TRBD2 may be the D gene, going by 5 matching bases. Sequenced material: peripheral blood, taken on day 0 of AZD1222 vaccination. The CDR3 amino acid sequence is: CASTGGGSGELFF. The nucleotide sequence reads TGTGCCAGCACCGGTGGAGGCTCCGGGGAGCTGTTTTTT.